This T cell receptor beta chain emerged from a study of blood T cell repertoires in COVID-19. Participants spanned ages about 18 to 95 years and resided in fewer than 30 US areas. The table came from immunoSEQ multiplex PCR; TCRdb's copy has only in-frame clones and leaves some out. The sample records about 400,000 clones, 88% being singletons. The TCR sequence derives from a middle-aged woman with acute COVID-19. Sequenced: PBMCs or T cells enriched from blood (not recorded which).

CDR3 protein: CASSEGPDYPYTDTQYF. In nucleotides, the CDR3 is TGTGCCAGCAGCGAAGGACCCGACTATCCCTACACAGATACGCAGTATTTT. The chain recombines TRBV27 with TRBJ2-3; D might be TRBD2 (5 bases). The V end lost 6 bases, the J end lost 2 bases, and 21 bases lay between the germline ends. The V gene's germline CDR1 is MNHEY and CDR2 SMNVEV (reference sequence). The CDR3 runs to 17 residues.